The 10 T cell receptor beta chains listed next were all sequenced from one sample in a study of T cell responses to AZD1222 COVID-19 vaccine. Sequenced by immunoSEQ multiplex PCR; TCRdb stores in-frame clones only, minus some. The sample records 140,000 to 150,000 clones, more than 85% being singletons. The material sequenced was peripheral blood, taken 28 days after the second AZD1222 dose. All receptors derive from an adult who received the AZD1222 COVID-19 vaccine.

The chain uses TRBV4-3 and TRBJ2-3, with TRBD1 as a possible D gene (5 bases). The V gene's germline CDR1 is LGHNA and CDR2 YSLEER. This CDR3 comprises 13 residues. The V gene lost 1 base and the J gene lost 6 bases, with 8 bases spanning the gap. CDR3 DNA sequence: TGCGCCAGCAGCCAAGTCTACAGGGATACGCAGTATTTT. Translating it yields CASSQVYRDTQYF.

The gene calls are TRBV7-9 and TRBJ1-5; TRBD1 agrees at 7 bases. Germline loops: CDR1 SEHNR, CDR2 FQNEAQ (reference sequence). This CDR3 contains 15 residues. Germline trimming cut 5 bases from V and 4 bases from J; bases unmatched to any gene: 8. The CDR3 is CASSPGKQGNQPQHF. In DNA form, the CDR3 reads TGTGCCAGCAGCCCGGGGAAACAGGGGAATCAGCCCCAGCATTTT.

There are a few counts of this clone. The chain combines TRBV6-1 with TRBJ1-6; no definite D call. The CDR3 runs 14 residues. CDR1 and CDR2 (germline): MNHNS, SASEGT. The ends were cut back, 3 bases at V and 0 bases at J, with 3 bases in the middle. The CDR3 DNA reads TGTGCCAGCAGTGAGATCTCCTATAATTCACCCCTCCACTTT. Protein sequence: CASSEISYNSPLHF.

The chain links TRBV3-1 (or the pseudogene TRBV3-2) to TRBJ2-3, with 11 bases matching TRBD2. The V and J ends lost 1 base and 6 bases, in that order; junction bases with no gene match: 3. Looked up from germline, CDR1 is LGHDT and CDR2 is YNNKEL (reference sequence). This CDR3 spans 15 amino acids. The CDR3 loop reads CASSQALAGADTQYF. The CDR3 DNA is TGTGCCAGCAGCCAAGCACTAGCGGGGGCCGATACGCAGTATTTT.

CDR3 DNA: TGTGCCAGCAGTAGCGGGGTCTCCTACGAGCAGTACTTC. This encodes CASSSGVSYEQYF. This chain joins TRBV27 and TRBJ2-7; 7 bases line up with TRBD2. V lost 5 bases and J lost 0; bases outside the gene matches: 1. CDR3 length: 13 residues. The germline V gene encodes CDR1 MNHEY and CDR2 SMNVEV (reference sequence).

The table lists this clone with a count of one. This sequence joins TRBV19 and TRBJ1-3; weak D call: TRBD1 (5 bases). This CDR3 contains 15 residues. V lost 4 bases and J lost 2, with 12 bases in between. Germline CDR1 and CDR2: LNHDA and SQIVND (reference sequence). The CDR3: CASSTQGGTGNTIYF. In DNA, the CDR3 is TGTGCCAGTAGTACGCAGGGAGGGACTGGAAACACCATATATTTT.

DNA for the CDR3: TGTGCCAGCAGTTCGCCCGGGACTAGCGACTACAATGAGCAGTTCTTC. Protein product: CASSSPGTSDYNEQFF. The rearrangement uses TRBV28 and TRBJ2-1, with 10 bases lining up with TRBD2. There are 16 residues in the CDR3. V lost 4 bases, J lost 3 bases, and 6 bases stayed unmatched. CDR1 MDHEN and CDR2 SYDVKM come from the germline V gene.

The chain has TRBV4-3 and TRBJ1-2; tentative D call: TRBD1 (6 bases). Between the trimmed V and J ends, which lost 1 base and 8 bases, there was a span of 14 bases. Germline CDR1 and CDR2: LGHNA and YSLEER. CDR3 length: 14 residues. In nucleotides, the CDR3 is TGCGCCAGCAGCCAAGCGGGGGTTGGGGGCGGCTACACCTTC. Its translation: CASSQAGVGGGYTF.

This clone appeared a few times. The rearrangement joins TRBV7-2 to TRBJ1-6, with TRBD1 identical over 9 bases. The ends lost 5 bases at V and 8 bases at J; junction bases unmatched: 10. Germline CDR1 reads SGHTA; CDR2 reads FQGNSA. The CDR3 loop spans 16 amino acids. As DNA, the CDR3 is TGTGCCAGCAGCCCCCGGGACAGGGCGGTTGATTCACCCCTCCACTTT. Translation gives CASSPRDRAVDSPLHF.

The CDR3 sequence: CASSSGGDRVRNEQFF. CDR3 sequence (DNA): TGTGCCAGCAGCAGCGGGGGGGACAGGGTTCGCAATGAGCAGTTCTTC. This chain joins TRBV7-2 and TRBJ2-1; TRBD2 is a possible D gene (10 bases). The CDR3 runs 16 residues. V was pared by 5 bases and J by 6 bases, with 20 bases between. The germline gives CDR1 SGHTA, CDR2 FQGNSA.